This T cell receptor (beta chain) comes out of a study of shared clonotypes between healthy human individuals. Study observations and caveats: Represented genetic and exposure-history diversity was restricted by having few donors.

About this clone: Its specificity is not known.

The material for each subset, its genomic DNA, was split evenly across several immunoSEQ plates. In the authors' workflow: ImmunoSEQ supplied junction-only sequences lacking quality scores, so filtering was different. Clones were read by immunoSEQ multiplex PCR, and TCRdb kept only the in-frame ones, dropping some. The V and J calls and clone size were taken over from that table, and D and trimming were inferred from the DNA. The sample records 1.6 million or so clones, roughly 96% being singletons. This CDR3 region has 19 residues. J gave up 1 base and V 0 bases, and 8 bases lay outside the gene matches.

The sequence came from a man aged 25 to 45 in good health. The specimen sequenced was naive CD4+ T cells sorted from blood. The subset: CD45RA+ positively selected. The chain combines TRBV5-3 with TRBJ2-1; 12 bases line up with TRBD2. TRBV5-3 belongs to the ORF category, with a function that is uncertain. The CDR3 sequence: CARSLGASGRAISYNEQFF. The DNA of the CDR3 is TGTGCCAGAAGCTTGGGGGCTAGCGGGAGGGCCATATCCTACAATGAGCAGTTCTTC.